A single sample gave rise to the 14 T cell receptor beta chains below, sequenced in a study of blood T cell repertoires in COVID-19. Clones were sequenced by immunoSEQ multiplex PCR, and TCRdb holds only the in-frame ones, with some missing. The sample lists nearly 200,000 clones, more than 70% occurring once. Sequencing was done on a sample of PBMCs or T cells enriched from blood (not recorded which). The receptors stem from a woman in her late teens or twenties who had recovered from COVID-19.

The CDR3 reads CASSHPLAGGEQFF. Written as DNA, the CDR3 is TGCGCCAGCAGCCACCCCCTAGCGGGGGGAGAGCAGTTCTTC. The chain combines TRBV4-1 with TRBJ2-1; 11 bases align to TRBD2. From germline, CDR1 is MGHRA and CDR2 YSYEKL. J gave up 10 bases and V 3 bases, and 5 bases lay outside the gene matches. The CDR3 loop spans 14 amino acids.

The J gene is TRBJ1-2, the V gene TRBV7-2; D is unresolved. V lost 0 bases and J 8 bases, leaving 16 bases between the germline ends. In germline, CDR1 is SGHTA, CDR2 FQGNSA. The CDR3 totals 15 residues. CDR3 sequence reads: CASSLAGGQLYGYTF. The CDR3 DNA follows: TGTGCCAGCAGCTTAGCCGGCGGGCAACTATACGGCTACACCTTC.

The chain joins TRBV30 to TRBJ1-5, with 7 nucleotides matching TRBD1. Germline assignment: CDR1 GTSNPN and CDR2 SVGIG (reference sequence). The CDR3 sequence is 13 residues long. The ends lost 8 bases at V and 5 bases at J; junction bases unmatched: 9. CDR3 DNA sequence: TGTGCCAGTTCCCAGGGGGTCGATCAGCCCCAGCATTTT. It encodes CASSQGVDQPQHF.

This chain uses TRBV12-5 with TRBJ1-1; D remains ambiguous. Trimming pared 1 base from V and 1 base from J, leaving 4 bases between. CDR1 is LGHNT, CDR2 FRNRAP, per germline. The CDR3 contains 13 residues. In DNA, the CDR3 is TGTGCTAGTGGTTTGGCCGGGAACACTGAAGCTTTCTTT. This encodes CASGLAGNTEAFF.

The DNA of the CDR3 is TGTGCCAGCAGCTGGGACAGAGTCCGGGAGACCCAGTACTTC. Amino acids: CASSWDRVRETQYF. The chain combines TRBV5-6 with TRBJ2-5, with TRBD1 matching 7 bases. The CDR3 is 14 residues long. Trimming removed 3 bases from V and 5 bases from J; junction bases left unmatched: 7. Per the germline V gene, CDR1 is SGHDT and CDR2 is YYEEEE.

The V gene is TRBV6-4, the J gene TRBJ2-3; 9 bases map to TRBD1. After removal of 4 bases from V and 1 base from J, the junction contained 9 bases not matched to a gene. This CDR3 comprises 17 residues. The germline V gene encodes CDR1 MRHNA and CDR2 SNTAGT. CDR3 sequence reads: CASSAYWDRERTDTQYF. CDR3 nucleotide sequence: TGTGCCAGCAGTGCCTATTGGGACAGGGAGCGCACAGATACGCAGTATTTT.

The chain uses TRBV10-3 and TRBJ1-6, with no clear D. Germline CDR1 ENHRY, CDR2 SYGVKD. The CDR3 has 15 amino acids. V was shortened by 2 bases and J by 8 bases, with 13 bases between the two germline ends. The CDR3, as DNA: TGTGCCATCAGTGAGCTCTCTCCCGGGGATTCACCCCTCCACTTT. It encodes CAISELSPGDSPLHF.

The V call is TRBV10-3, the J call TRBJ1-4; 7 bases align to TRBD1. This CDR3 contains 14 residues. CDR1 is ENHRY, CDR2 SYGVKD, per germline. Losses at the gene ends were 2 bases for V and 8 bases for J; bases not matched to a gene: 5. The CDR3 spells CAISEGTVGEKLFF. The CDR3 region has the DNA TGTGCCATCAGTGAGGGGACAGTAGGCGAAAAACTGTTTTTT.

The V and J genes are TRBV24-1 and TRBJ2-2; 10 positions agree with TRBD1. CDR1 and CDR2 from the germline V gene are KGHDR and SFDVKD. The CDR3 is made up of 16 amino acids. J lost 6 bases, V lost 4 bases, and 7 bases had no gene match. CDR3 coding DNA: TGTGCCACCAGTGACCCGAGACAGGGGGCGGCCGGGGAGCTGTTTTTT. Translation: CATSDPRQGAAGELFF.

The J gene is TRBJ1-5, the V gene TRBV19, with D maybe TRBD1 (6 bases). This CDR3 is 16 amino acids long. Trimming took 7 bases from V and 2 from J, leaving 18 bases between them. The germline V gene encodes CDR1 LNHDA and CDR2 SQIVND (reference sequence). CDR3 coding DNA: TGTGCCAGTACCAAAAGGGGGGGATCGGGCAATCAGCCCCAGCATTTT. The encoded protein is CASTKRGGSGNQPQHF.

The chain combines TRBV18 with TRBJ1-1; 9 bases map to TRBD1. V shed 3 bases, J shed 4 bases, and the junction held 3 bases outside the gene matches. This CDR3 contains 14 residues. Germline V lookup: CDR1 KGHSH, CDR2 LQKENI. CDR3 amino acids: CASSPTGGGTEAFF. CDR3 DNA sequence: TGTGCCAGCTCACCGACAGGGGGGGGCACTGAAGCTTTCTTT.

The V and J genes are TRBV10-3 and TRBJ1-1, with D hard to call. The CDR3 is 13 amino acids. Deletions cut 6 bases from V and 1 base from J, with 9 bases between. Germline-derived CDR1 and CDR2 are ENHRY and SYGVKD. CDR3 amino acids: CAIRREGNTEAFF. CDR3 in DNA: TGTGCCATCAGGAGGGAGGGGAACACTGAAGCTTTCTTT.

The J gene is TRBJ1-4, the V gene TRBV19; D gene uncertain. Germline lookup yields CDR1 LNHDA and CDR2 SQIVND (reference sequence). This CDR3 comprises 15 residues. Deletions cut 4 bases from V and 0 bases from J, with 9 bases between. Written as DNA, the CDR3 is TGTGCCAGTAGTACGCGGTCGGCAACTAATGAAAAACTGTTTTTT. Translating it yields CASSTRSATNEKLFF.

Details on this clone: This sample includes further DNA sequences coding for the same CDR3. The CDR3 DNA sequence: TGTGCCAGCAGCGTAGCAGGGGGCCGAAACACTGAAGCTTTCTTT. This gives the protein CASSVAGGRNTEAFF. The genes are TRBV9 and TRBJ1-1; TRBD1 matches at 8 bases. Germline V gene sequence: CDR1 SGDLS, CDR2 YYNGEE. Unmatched junction bases numbered 3, after V lost 0 bases and J lost 2 bases. The CDR3 has 15 residues.